Presented here are 25 T cell receptor beta chains from one specimen sequenced in a study of early T cells in non-severe SARS-CoV-2 infection. TCRdb reprocessed the 5' RACE reads via MiXCR and lists one record per CDR3 protein. The sample has tens of thousands of distinct CDR3 sequences; approximately 8% are singletons. The sample in question was whole blood, obtained at baseline. The receptors were sampled from an adult who was a healthcare worker with PCR-confirmed SARS-CoV-2 infection or an uninfected control (not recorded which).

V and J are TRBV12-3 or TRBV12-4 and TRBJ2-1, with D possibly matching TRBD2 (7 bases). The CDR3 is 15 residues long. V was shortened by 3 bases and J by 3 bases, with 12 bases between the two germline ends. This CDR3 reads CASSLGGAGYNEQFF. The DNA of the CDR3 is TGTGCCAGCAGTTTGGGGGGGGCAGGCTACAATGAGCAGTTCTTC.

This rearrangement joins TRBV19 to TRBJ2-1; D may be TRBD1 or TRBD2 (5 bases each). This CDR3 is built from 15 residues. The germline V gene encodes CDR1 LNHDA and CDR2 SQIVND (reference sequence). V shed 1 base and J shed 6 bases, with 13 bases lying between them. The CDR3 region is CASSIVEGTGNEQFF. The CDR3 coding sequence is TGTGCCAGTAGTATAGTTGAGGGGACGGGCAATGAGCAGTTCTTC.

The rearrangement uses TRBV7-6 and TRBJ2-7; a possible D gene is TRBD2 (5 bases). Germline V gene sequence: CDR1 SGHVS, CDR2 FNYEAQ. This CDR3 has 16 residues. V was cut by 2 bases and J by 1 base, with 15 bases left in between. CDR3 residues: CASSLSPGLRSYEQYF. The CDR3 DNA reads TGTGCCAGCAGCTTATCCCCAGGACTGCGATCCTACGAGCAGTACTTC.

In its sample, this clonotype was seen a few times. The J gene is TRBJ1-2, the V gene TRBV3-1; tentative D call: TRBD1 (5 bases). V dropped 1 base and J dropped 4 bases, with 10 bases sitting between them. The CDR3 is 14 residues long. Germline V gene sequence: CDR1 LGHDT, CDR2 YNNKEL (reference sequence). The CDR3 sequence is CASSQADGGYGYTF. The CDR3 nucleotides are TGTGCCAGCAGCCAAGCGGACGGGGGCTATGGCTACACCTTC.

The chain is built from TRBV4-1 and TRBJ2-3; D is possibly TRBD1 or TRBD2 (7 bases each). Trimming stripped 1 base from V and 2 bases from J, with 10 bases between. The CDR3 loop spans 15 amino acids. Germline V gene data show CDR1 as MGHRA and CDR2 as YSYEKL. The CDR3 nucleotides read TGCGCCAGCAGCCAAGGGGAGGGGGCCACAGATACGCAGTATTTT. Translating it yields CASSQGEGATDTQYF.

There are many counts of this clonotype. The rearrangement joins TRBV28 to TRBJ1-5; D perhaps matches TRBD1 (5 bases). The germline CDR1 and CDR2 sequences are MDHEN and SYDVKM. This CDR3 comprises 16 residues. Trimming took 6 bases from V and 1 from J, leaving 16 bases between them. The CDR3 DNA sequence: TGTGCCAGCAGCAAAGGGGCCACTTCGAGCAATCAGCCCCAGCATTTT. Translated: CASSKGATSSNQPQHF. Combining the CDR3 with reference TRBV28 and TRBJ1-5 gives the whole variable domain DVKVTQSSRYLVKRTGEKVFLECVQDMDHENMFWYRQDPGLGLRLIYFSYDVKMKEKGDIPEGYSVSREKKERFSLILESASTNQTSMYLCASSKGATSSNQPQHFGDGTRLSIL.

This clonotype has only a few counts. The chain employs TRBV24-1 and TRBJ2-6; the D is unclear. The V end was cut by 3 bases, the J end by 0 bases, with 8 bases between. The germline gives CDR1 KGHDR, CDR2 SFDVKD. The CDR3 has 16 residues. The CDR3 here is CATSDHDTSGANVLTF. The CDR3 bases are TGTGCCACCAGTGATCACGACACCTCTGGGGCCAACGTCCTGACTTTC.

This clonotype appeared many times. V gene TRBV7-3 combines with J gene TRBJ2-5, with a tentative D call TRBD2 (5 bases). The V and J ends lost 4 bases and 2 bases respectively, with 11 bases between them. This CDR3 is 14 amino acids long. Germline CDR1 reads SGHTA; CDR2 reads FQGTGA. The DNA of the CDR3 is TGTGCCAGCAGCTCGTCTGGACTGCAAGAGACCCAGTACTTC. As protein: CASSSSGLQETQYF.

In its sample, this clonotype was seen many times. CDR3 nucleotides: TGCGCCAGCAGCCAAGAGCCCGGGGACAGGGGCGGCTATGGCTACACCTTC. Translating gives CASSQEPGDRGGYGYTF. The chain carries TRBV4-3 and TRBJ1-2, with 10 bases that match TRBD1. CDR1 and CDR2 (germline): LGHNA, YSLEER. Unmatched junction bases numbered 8, after V lost 0 bases and J lost 4 bases. The CDR3 totals 17 residues.

A few counts support this clonotype. V gene TRBV6-5 combines with J gene TRBJ2-3; D not resolved. CDR1 and CDR2 from the germline V gene are MNHEY and SVGAGI. The V end was cut by 6 bases, the J end by 1 base, with 8 bases between. The CDR3 covers 13 residues. Here the CDR3 DNA reads TGTGCCAGCAGGGCCCGACGCACAGATACGCAGTATTTT. This sequence encodes CASRARRTDTQYF.

The V and J genes are TRBV29-1 and TRBJ2-4; either TRBD1 or TRBD2 may supply D (6 bases each). Germline CDR1 and CDR2: SQVTM and ANQGSEA. The CDR3 is made up of 14 amino acids. Trimming took off 6 bases at V and 7 bases at J, with 19 bases between the two ends. For the CDR3, the DNA is TGCAGCGTGTGGGCTAGCGAGAGGGGGAACATTCAGTACTTC. Its protein is CSVWASERGNIQYF.

For the CDR3, the DNA is TGCAGTGCTAGAGATATGTCACAGGGAAACACCATATATTTT. The encoded protein is CSARDMSQGNTIYF. The V and J genes are TRBV20-1 and TRBJ1-3, with D unresolved. CDR3 length: 14 residues. Deletions cut 0 bases from V and 4 bases from J, with 10 bases between. Germline V gives CDR1 DFQATT, CDR2 SNEGSKA (reference sequence).

This clonotype was seen a handful of times. This chain connects TRBV11-2 to TRBJ2-3; possible D gene TRBD2, 6 bases. The CDR3 sequence is 15 residues long. V shed 2 bases and J shed 6 bases, with 15 bases lying between them. The germline CDR1 and CDR2 sequences are SGHAT and FQNNGV. The CDR3 spells CASSLFVMGRDTQYF. As DNA, the CDR3 is TGTGCCAGCAGCTTATTTGTCATGGGGAGGGATACGCAGTATTTT.

This clonotype has a count of ten or more. The rearrangement joins TRBV7-2 to TRBJ2-3; D assignment may be TRBD1 or TRBD2 (5 bases each). Germline V gives CDR1 SGHTA, CDR2 FQGNSA. The CDR3 totals 16 residues. V dropped 5 bases and J dropped 3 bases, with 18 bases sitting between them. The CDR3 DNA is TGTGCCAGCAGCCTCCCCGGGACGGTGTTGACAGATACGCAGTATTTT. As protein: CASSLPGTVLTDTQYF.

CDR3 amino acids: CASSELIREAFF. The DNA for the CDR3 is TGTGCCAGCAGTGAATTGATCCGGGAGGCTTTCTTT. The chain carries TRBV6-1 and TRBJ1-1; D unresolved. Germline V gene sequence: CDR1 MNHNS, CDR2 SASEGT. This CDR3 region has 12 residues. The V gene lost 2 bases and the J gene lost 11 bases, with 12 bases spanning the gap.

This clonotype was seen only a few times. This chain links TRBV3-1 with TRBJ1-6; D unclear. V lost 0 bases and J lost 7, with 7 bases in between. The CDR3 is 14 residues long. Germline V gives CDR1 LGHDT, CDR2 YNNKEL (reference sequence). CDR3: CASSQESANSPLHF. In DNA, the CDR3 is TGTGCCAGCAGCCAAGAGTCAGCCAATTCACCCCTCCACTTT.

This clonotype showed up many times. The chain combines TRBV28 with TRBJ2-1, with TRBD2 identical over 11 bases. V lost 3 bases and J lost 8; bases outside the gene matches: 3. CDR1 is MDHEN, CDR2 SYDVKM, per germline. The CDR3 contains 14 residues. For the CDR3, the DNA is TGTGCCAGCAGTTTCCTAGCGGGGGGTTATGAGCAGTTCTTC. Protein sequence: CASSFLAGGYEQFF.

This clonotype was detected only a few times. The rearrangement links TRBV5-1 to TRBJ1-1; D remains ambiguous. This CDR3 is built from 14 residues. CDR1 and CDR2 (germline): SGHRS, YFSETQ. Trimming took 4 bases from V and 1 from J, leaving 11 bases between them. The CDR3 bases are TGCGCCAGCAGCCAGGCGCCGGGGAACACTGAAGCTTTCTTT. Amino acid sequence: CASSQAPGNTEAFF.

Many counts were recorded for this clonotype. The chain employs TRBV6-6 and TRBJ1-2; D may be TRBD1 (6 bases). Trimming took off 6 bases at V and 3 bases at J, with 14 bases between the two ends. The germline V gene encodes CDR1 MNHNY and CDR2 SVGAGI (reference sequence). The CDR3 is 14 residues long. CDR3 sequence: CASSIPGQDYGYTF. For the CDR3, the DNA is TGTGCCAGCAGCATTCCGGGACAAGACTATGGCTACACCTTC.

The chain uses TRBV20-1 and TRBJ2-1, with unresolved D. The germline V gene encodes CDR1 DFQATT and CDR2 SNEGSKA (reference sequence). The length of the CDR3 is 14 residues. Trimming cost V 5 bases and J 3 bases, with 14 bases left between them. The CDR3 nucleotides are TGCAGTGCTGAGGCGCTTTCTTACTACAATGAGCAGTTCTTC. Amino acid sequence: CSAEALSYYNEQFF.

This rearrangement joins TRBV5-3 to TRBJ2-7, with no clear D. TRBV5-3 is classed as an ORF, of uncertain function. Trimming pared 1 base from V and 2 bases from J, leaving 16 bases between. The CDR3 has 16 residues. The CDR3 DNA follows: TGTGCCAGAAGCTTGTCTTGGGGAAGTATCACCTACGAGCAGTACTTC. Translating gives CARSLSWGSITYEQYF.

The chain has TRBV6-1 and TRBJ2-1; D remains unclear. Germline CDR1 MNHNS, CDR2 SASEGT. The length of the CDR3 is 13 residues. V was shortened by 2 bases and J by 4 bases, with 6 bases between the two germline ends. The CDR3 nucleotides read TGTGCCAGCAGTGAACAGTTATACAATGAGCAGTTCTTC. Residues: CASSEQLYNEQFF.

This clonotype was counted a few times. V usage is TRBV5-1 and J usage is TRBJ1-2; D is uncertain. Per the germline V gene, CDR1 is SGHRS and CDR2 is YFSETQ. With 4 bases removed from V and 4 bases from J, the gap between germline ends came to 14 bases. CDR3 size: 14 residues. CDR3 sequence (DNA): TGCGCCAGCAGCCCCCGGGCCCCCACCTATGGCTACACCTTC. It encodes CASSPRAPTYGYTF.

The chain joins TRBV20-1 to TRBJ1-1; no clear D gene. Trimming took off 0 bases at V and 1 base at J, with 9 bases between the two ends. Germline loops: CDR1 DFQATT, CDR2 SNEGSKA (reference sequence). This CDR3 contains 14 residues. The CDR3 reads CSARDWRRNTEAFF. The CDR3 nucleotides read TGCAGTGCTAGAGATTGGAGACGGAACACTGAAGCTTTCTTT.

This clonotype was recorded a few times. This rearrangement joins TRBV11-2 to TRBJ2-7; D is unclear. Germline CDR1 reads SGHAT; CDR2 reads FQNNGV. V was shortened by 0 bases and J by 2 bases, with 8 bases between the two germline ends. This CDR3 has 14 amino acids. The CDR3 region has the DNA TGTGCCAGCAGCTTAGAGAGAGGCCCCTACGAGCAGTACTTC. This gives the protein CASSLERGPYEQYF.